These T cell receptor beta chains were read from a single sample in a study of low-dose radiotherapy and immunotherapy resistance in tumors. TCRdb reprocessed the reads via MiXCR and lists one record per CDR3 protein. The sample has about 100,000 distinct CDR3 sequences, about 20% seen once; the top ten hold roughly 4.3%. Source: PBMCs, taken after low-dose radiotherapy plus immunotherapy. The receptors here all came from a male donor with prostate cancer. Each CDR3 is given with its conserved first and last residue. A D gene is named only where the DNA matches it firmly. Clone size appears in some rows only: once, few, many, or a class for an expanded clone.

d_call	v_call	clone_size	j_call	cdr3_nt	cdr3_aa
TRBD1	TRBV18	many	TRBJ1-6	TGTGCCAGCTCACCTGAACAGGGGAGGTCACCCCTCCACTTT	CASSPEQGRSPLHF
.	TRBV24-1	many	TRBJ1-5	TGTGCCACCAGAAGGACGGTTAGCAATCAGCCCCAGCATTTT	CATRRTVSNQPQHF
TRBD2	TRBV10-1	few	TRBJ2-1	TGCGCCAGCAGTGAGTCGGGTAGCGGGGGGGCGCGAGAGCAGTTCTTC	CASSESGSGGAREQFF
TRBD2	TRBV29-1	many	TRBJ2-3	TGCAGCGTTGATGGGGGGACTACCTCGCGGTATTTT	CSVDGGTTSRYF
TRBD1	TRBV10-3	many	TRBJ2-5	TGTGCCATCGGAGAGGCAGACAGGGGCAAGGAGACCCAGTACTTC	CAIGEADRGKETQYF
TRBD2	TRBV4-2	many	TRBJ2-2	TGTGCCAGCAGCCAAGAAAGTATAACTAGCGGGTCCGTTCAGGGCACCGGGGAGCTGTTTTTT	CASSQESITSGSVQGTGELFF
TRBD1	TRBV7-3	many	TRBJ1-6	TGTGCCAGCAGCTCGACCGGACAGGGTGATTCACCCCTCCACTTT	CASSSTGQGDSPLHF
TRBD2	TRBV11-2	many	TRBJ2-2	TGTGCCAGCAGCTTAGTCTCAGCGGGGGGGACCGGGGAGCTGTTTTTT	CASSLVSAGGTGELFF
.	TRBV20-1	many	TRBJ2-3	TGCAGTGCCCGGAGTCCCCGGGGGGCAGGAGATACGCAGTATTTT	CSARSPRGAGDTQYF
TRBD1	TRBV7-9	many	TRBJ1-2	TGTGCCAGCAGCTTAGAGGTACAGGGGTCCCATGGCTACACCTTC	CASSLEVQGSHGYTF
TRBD2	TRBV7-8	many	TRBJ2-1	TGTGCCAGCAGCTTACCTAGCGGGGGGGGCGTGGATGAGCAGTTCTTC	CASSLPSGGGVDEQFF
.	TRBV3-1	many	TRBJ2-3	TGTGCCAGCAGCCAAGTCTCTAGCGTCCTTACCACAGATACGCAGTATTTT	CASSQVSSVLTTDTQYF
TRBD2	TRBV9	many	TRBJ2-3	TGTGCCAGCAGCGCCTGGGGAGCGGGGGGCCGCACAGATACGCAGTATTTT	CASSAWGAGGRTDTQYF
.	TRBV9	many	TRBJ2-7	TGTGCCAGCAGCGTAGACGGGGGCCCCTACGAGCAGTACTTC	CASSVDGGPYEQYF
.	TRBV6-1	few	TRBJ1-2	TGTGCCAGCAGCCAGCGAGGGGGGCGGGTGGGAGGGGGACAAAGGTATGGCTACACCTTC	CASSQRGGRVGGGQRYGYTF
.	TRBV4-3	.	TRBJ1-5	TGCGCCAGCAGCCGGGGCAGCAATCAGCCCCAGCATTTT	CASSRGSNQPQHF
TRBD1	TRBV5-1	.	TRBJ1-2	TGCGCCAGCAGCCCGCGGACAGGCCGATCTAACTATGGCTACACCTTC	CASSPRTGRSNYGYTF
TRBD1	TRBV20-1	many	TRBJ2-7	TGCAGTGCTGCCGGGACAGACCTGCAGTACTTC	CSAAGTDLQYF
.	TRBV12-3/TRBV12-4	.	TRBJ2-7	TGTGCCAGCAAAGAGACAGGAGCCTCCTACGAGCAGTACTTC	CASKETGASYEQYF
.	TRBV12-3/TRBV12-4	many	TRBJ2-3	TGTGCCAGCAGCCGTTCGTCCGATACGCAGTATTTT	CASSRSSDTQYF
.	TRBV24-1	many	TRBJ2-6	TGTGCCACCAGCCCCTCTACTGGGGCCAACGTCCTGACTTTC	CATSPSTGANVLTF
.	TRBV28	.	TRBJ2-1	TGTGCCAGCAGTCTACCTTCGGGCGGGAAAGCGCAGTTCTTC	CASSLPSGGKAQFF
.	TRBV7-6	many	TRBJ2-7	TGTGCCAGCAGCCCAGGGGTGAGTTACGAGCAGTACTTC	CASSPGVSYEQYF
.	TRBV1	few	TRBJ2-1	TGCACCAGCAGCCAAGATTCCGGGACTAGCTTCCATGAGCAGTTCTTC	CTSSQDSGTSFHEQFF
TRBD1	TRBV11-2	many	TRBJ2-7	TGTGCCAGCAGCCACGGGGACAGTTTATACGAGCAGTACTTC	CASSHGDSLYEQYF
.	TRBV7-2	many	TRBJ1-6	TGTGCCAGCAGTCCGGACAGAAGTAATTCACCCCTCCACTTT	CASSPDRSNSPLHF
TRBD2	TRBV20-1	.	TRBJ2-1	TGCAGTGCTAGAAGTAGCGGGGGTCTCAATGAGCAGTTCTTC	CSARSSGGLNEQFF
.	TRBV20-1	.	TRBJ1-4	.	CSAEGQGNEKLFFF
TRBD2	TRBV19	many	TRBJ2-3	TGTGCCAGTAGTATCCATCGGGGGGCACCGGGACTAGAATCCTCTACGCAGTATTTT	CASSIHRGAPGLESSTQYF
.	TRBV12-3/TRBV12-4	many	TRBJ1-2	TGTGCCAGCAGTTTTGACACCTCCGCGGGGGGCTACACCTTC	CASSFDTSAGGYTF
.	TRBV2	many	TRBJ2-2	TGTGCCAGCAGTGTCTCAGGGGTGGGGAACACCGGGGAGCTGTTTTTT	CASSVSGVGNTGELFF
.	TRBV6-8	many	TRBJ2-3	TGTGCCGCATCGGCGGCGGGGCAAATCACAGATACGCAGTATTTT	CAASAAGQITDTQYF
.	TRBV12-3/TRBV12-4	.	TRBJ1-5	TGTGCCAGCAGTTTATCAGCAGACCCCGGGGGACAGCCCCAGCATTTT	CASSLSADPGGQPQHF
.	TRBV6-6	many	TRBJ2-7	TGTGCCAGCAGTTACCGGACAGACTACGAGCAGTACTTC	CASSYRTDYEQYF
.	TRBV11-2	once	TRBJ2-7	TGTGCCAGCAGTTTAGGCGGCAGATCCTACGATCAGTACTTC	CASSLGGRSYDQYF
TRBD1	TRBV20-1	many	TRBJ1-2	TGCAGTGCTGCGACCGGGACAGCCTATGGCTACACCTTC	CSAATGTAYGYTF
.	TRBV7-7	many	TRBJ2-5	TGTGCTAGCAGCCCTCGGGACCGCGCGAAGACCCAGTACTTC	CASSPRDRAKTQYF
.	TRBV3-1	many	TRBJ2-2	TGTGCCAGCAGCCAAGACGGAGAGGGGGATTATGCCGGGGAGCTGTTTTTT	CASSQDGEGDYAGELFF
.	TRBV3-1	many	TRBJ1-5	TGTGCCAGCAGCCAAGAGGGGGGTCAGCCCCAGCATTTT	CASSQEGGQPQHF
.	TRBV7-8	many	TRBJ1-4	TGTGCCAGCAGCTTTGGTTCAACTAATGAAAAACTGTTTTTT	CASSFGSTNEKLFF
.	TRBV4-1	many	TRBJ2-1	TGCGCCAGCAGCCAAGACCAGGAGAATGAGCAGTTCTTC	CASSQDQENEQFF
.	TRBV30	many	TRBJ2-1	TGTGCCTGGACCGGTGGGGGGGGCGGTGAGCAGTTCTTC	CAWTGGGGGEQFF